Presented here are 27 T cell receptor beta chains from one specimen sequenced in a study of PD-L1 blockade in urothelial cancer. Produced via immunoSEQ multiplex PCR; TCRdb's table is partial and in-frame only. The sample includes 65,000 to 85,000 clones, around 93% of them seen just once. Documented time point: peripheral blood 6 weeks after treatment start. Sequencing used PBMCs, obtained around atezolizumab (anti-PD-L1) treatment. The receptors originated from a woman older than 75 with urothelial cancer.

V and J are TRBV10-1 and TRBJ2-7, with 10 bases aligning to TRBD1. V lost 5 bases and J lost 5; bases outside the gene matches: 6. CDR3 length: 14 amino acids. The germline V gene has CDR1 WNHNN and CDR2 SYGVQD (reference sequence). This CDR3 reads CASSPGTGVHEQYF. The CDR3 DNA follows: TGCGCCAGCAGTCCCGGGACAGGGGTGCACGAGCAGTACTTC.

The chain is built from TRBV30 and TRBJ2-7; the D is unclear. This CDR3 is 12 amino acids long. The germline V gene has CDR1 GTSNPN and CDR2 SVGIG (reference sequence). V was pared by 1 base and J by 2 bases, with 6 bases between. CDR3 DNA sequence: TGTGCCTGGAGTGCCGTTGCCTACGAGCAGTACTTC. Translated, it gives CAWSAVAYEQYF.

The chain combines TRBV4-1 with TRBJ1-2, with D hard to call. This CDR3 region has 14 residues. Trimming cost V 4 bases and J 2 bases, with 11 bases left between them. CDR1 and CDR2 (germline): MGHRA, YSYEKL. The DNA of the CDR3 is TGCGCCAGCAGCCCCCCCAACGCGAACTATGGCTACACCTTC. It encodes CASSPPNANYGYTF.

J is TRBJ2-3 and V is TRBV7-2, with no clear D. Per germline, CDR1 SGHTA and CDR2 FQGNSA. The length of the CDR3 is 12 residues. V lost 5 bases to trimming and J lost 5 bases, with 8 bases between them. For the CDR3, the DNA is TGTGCCAGCAGCGCGTCTAGAGATACGCAGTATTTT. This codes for CASSASRDTQYF.

The rearrangement links TRBV5-4 to TRBJ1-2; D is perhaps TRBD1 (5 bases). Trimming removed 0 bases at V and 0 bases at J, with 9 bases between. Per the germline V gene, CDR1 is SGHNT and CDR2 is YYREEE (reference sequence). CDR3 length: 15 amino acids. The CDR3 nucleotides are TGTGCCAGCAGCTTGGGTGGAGGGGCTAACTATGGCTACACCTTC. Its translation is CASSLGGGANYGYTF.

V usage is TRBV9 and J usage is TRBJ2-5; 14 positions match TRBD2. Trimming at V came to 6 bases and at J to 9 bases, leaving 16 bases not matched to a gene. The germline V gene has CDR1 SGDLS and CDR2 YYNGEE. The CDR3 contains 17 residues. The CDR3 region is CASNPGSGTSGGGPQYF. The CDR3 DNA follows: TGTGCCAGCAACCCCGGCTCCGGGACTAGCGGGGGAGGGCCCCAGTACTTC.

The CDR3 nucleotides read TGTGCCAGCAGCCCTAGGGCCACTAGTGGTTACGAGCAGTACTTC. It translates to CASSPRATSGYEQYF. This chain links TRBV11-2 with TRBJ2-7; D is possibly TRBD2 (5 bases). In germline, CDR1 is SGHAT, CDR2 FQNNGV. The CDR3 sequence is 15 residues long. V dropped 5 bases and J dropped 4 bases, with 18 bases sitting between them.

The chain couples TRBV28 to TRBJ2-7, with TRBD2 identical over 9 bases. The CDR3 has 15 residues. The V gene's germline CDR1 is MDHEN and CDR2 SYDVKM. The V and J ends lost 6 bases and 0 bases, in that order; junction bases with no gene match: 6. The CDR3, as DNA: TGTGCCAGCAGCACCCTAGCGGGAATCTCCTACGAGCAGTACTTC. Translation: CASSTLAGISYEQYF.

The count of this clone is one. The chain recombines TRBV4-2 with TRBJ2-3; 12 bases fit TRBD2. The V and J ends lost 0 bases and 5 bases, in that order; junction bases with no gene match: 9. Germline loops: CDR1 LGHNA, CDR2 YNFKEQ. The CDR3 has 18 amino acids. The chain's CDR3 is CASSQDRASGRVIDTQYF. The CDR3 DNA is TGTGCCAGCAGCCAAGATCGGGCTAGCGGGAGGGTTATAGATACGCAGTATTTT.

The chain employs TRBV7-3 and TRBJ2-1; D is possibly TRBD2 (7 bases). With 5 bases removed from V and 7 bases from J, the gap between germline ends came to 15 bases. Germline V gene lookup returns CDR1 SGHTA and CDR2 FQGTGA. The CDR3 totals 14 residues. CDR3 protein: CASSPRGGWNEQFF. CDR3 coding DNA: TGTGCCAGCAGCCCTAGGGGGGGGTGGAATGAGCAGTTCTTC.

This clone showed up just once. The chain uses TRBV7-7 and TRBJ2-1; 9 bases map to TRBD1. The germline V gene encodes CDR1 SSHAT and CDR2 FNYEAQ (reference sequence). The CDR3 is 15 residues long. J lost 7 bases, V lost 5 bases, and 9 bases had no gene match. The CDR3 region has the DNA TGTGCCAGCAGCCACGACTGGACAGGGGAGAATGAGCAGTTCTTC. Translated: CASSHDWTGENEQFF.

The chain combines TRBV27 with TRBJ1-1, with D possibly matching TRBD1 (6 bases). In germline, CDR1 is MNHEY, CDR2 SMNVEV (reference sequence). The V and J ends lost 1 base and 5 bases respectively, with 14 bases between them. The CDR3 covers 15 residues. The CDR3 region is CASSLFYSGETEAFF. The CDR3 DNA follows: TGTGCCAGCAGTTTATTTTATTCAGGGGAAACTGAAGCTTTCTTT.

The V and J genes are TRBV30 and TRBJ2-1; D gene ambiguous. The V and J ends lost 1 base and 6 bases respectively, with 10 bases between them. The CDR3 sequence is 13 residues long. CDR1 is GTSNPN, CDR2 SVGIG, per germline (reference sequence). The CDR3: CAWSGLVGNEQFF. The CDR3 DNA is TGTGCCTGGAGTGGCCTAGTGGGCAATGAGCAGTTCTTC. Looking up the rest from reference TRBV30 and TRBJ2-1 gives the full variable domain: SQTIHQWPATLVQPVGSPLSLECTVEGTSNPNLYWYRQAAGRGLQLLFYSVGIGQISSEVPQNLSASRPQDRQFILSSKKLLLSDSGFYLCAWSGLVGNEQFFGPGTRLTVL.

This sequence joins TRBV19 and TRBJ1-1; D remains ambiguous. Deletions cut 5 bases from V and 10 bases from J, with 20 bases between. The CDR3 loop spans 14 amino acids. The V gene's germline CDR1 is LNHDA and CDR2 SQIVND (reference sequence). CDR3 residues: CASSYPHPGRVAFF. The CDR3 nucleotides are TGTGCCAGTAGTTACCCCCACCCGGGAAGGGTAGCTTTCTTT. Looking up the rest from reference TRBV19 and TRBJ1-1 gives the full variable domain: DGGITQSPKYLFRKEGQNVTLSCEQNLNHDAMYWYRQDPGQGLRLIYYSQIVNDFQKGDIAEGYSVSREKKESFPLTVTSAQKNPTAFYLCASSYPHPGRVAFFGQGTRLTVV.

The chain carries TRBV4-1 and TRBJ1-4; possible D gene TRBD1, 5 bases. Trimming stripped 0 bases from V and 7 bases from J, with 12 bases between. Germline CDR1 reads MGHRA; CDR2 reads YSYEKL. This CDR3 is built from 15 residues. The CDR3 DNA sequence: TGCGCCAGCAGCCAAGAATCGGGACTCGGTGAAAAACTGTTTTTT. The encoded protein is CASSQESGLGEKLFF.

The CDR3 region has the DNA TGTGCCAGCAGCTCCCAGGGGAACACTGAAGCTTTCTTT. Translating gives CASSSQGNTEAFF. V gene TRBV11-2 combines with J gene TRBJ1-1; the D gene is possibly TRBD1 (5 bases). V was clipped by 4 bases and J by 1 base, with 7 bases between them. The CDR3 loop spans 13 amino acids. CDR1 and CDR2 (germline): SGHAT, FQNNGV.

The chain uses TRBV7-6 and TRBJ1-4; TRBD1 matches at 7 bases. J gave up 3 bases and V 6 bases, and 7 bases lay outside the gene matches. CDR3 length equals 15 residues. Germline values: CDR1 SGHVS, CDR2 FNYEAQ. As DNA, the CDR3 is TGTGCCAGCAGTCAACAGACAGGGCCTAATGAAAAACTGTTTTTT. This sequence encodes CASSQQTGPNEKLFF.

The V gene is TRBV9, the J gene TRBJ1-4; TRBD1 agrees at 8 bases. CDR1 and CDR2 from the germline V gene are SGDLS and YYNGEE. The CDR3 covers 18 residues. J gave up 7 bases and V 0 bases, and 14 bases lay outside the gene matches. The CDR3: CASSVADRPGGISEKLFF. In DNA form, the CDR3 reads TGTGCCAGCAGCGTAGCGGATAGGCCAGGGGGCATAAGTGAAAAACTGTTTTTT.

The V and J genes are TRBV14 and TRBJ2-5; D ambiguous. This CDR3 region has 11 residues. CDR1 is SGHDN, CDR2 FVKESK, per germline. The ends were cut back, 5 bases at V and 2 bases at J, with 3 bases in the middle. The CDR3 is CASSVQETQYF. CDR3 DNA sequence: TGTGCCAGCAGCGTACAAGAGACCCAGTACTTC.

V usage is TRBV27 and J usage is TRBJ2-6; D perhaps matches TRBD1 (5 bases). The V end was cut by 8 bases, the J end by 0 bases, with 14 bases between. The CDR3 totals 16 residues. CDR1 and CDR2 (germline): MNHEY, SMNVEV (reference sequence). The CDR3 nucleotides are TGTGCCAGCCAGGGATCCCTTCACTCTGGGGCCAACGTCCTGACTTTC. It codes for CASQGSLHSGANVLTF. The variable domain in full, with the rest retrieved from reference TRBV27 and TRBJ2-6, is EAQVTQNPRYLITVTGKKLTVTCSQNMNHEYMSWYRQDPGLGLRQIYYSMNVEVTDKGDVPEGYKVSRKEKRNFPLILESPSPNQTSLYFCASQGSLHSGANVLTFGAGSRLTVL.

This sequence joins TRBV9 and TRBJ2-6, with D hard to call. CDR1 and CDR2 (germline): SGDLS, YYNGEE. The V end lost 4 bases, the J end lost 4 bases, and 9 bases lay between the germline ends. The CDR3 spans 14 residues. CDR3 in DNA: TGTGCCAGCAGCCAGTACACGGGGGCCAACGTCCTGACTTTC. It specifies CASSQYTGANVLTF.

The V call is TRBV30, the J call TRBJ2-3; TRBD1 aligns across 7 bases. V shed 2 bases, J shed 2 bases, and the junction held 4 bases outside the gene matches. There are 14 residues in the CDR3. Germline V gene data show CDR1 as GTSNPN and CDR2 as SVGIG (reference sequence). CDR3 bases: TGTGCCTGGAGTCACGGACAGGTCACAGATACGCAGTATTTT. The encoded protein is CAWSHGQVTDTQYF.

The rearrangement joins TRBV30 to TRBJ1-2; D gene uncertain. The CDR3 has 14 residues. The germline V gene has CDR1 GTSNPN and CDR2 SVGIG (reference sequence). Between the trimmed V and J ends, which lost 1 base and 7 bases, there was a span of 16 bases. The CDR3 nucleotides read TGTGCCTGGAGTGATCGTGTCCGATCGAGTGGCTACACCTTC. Translation: CAWSDRVRSSGYTF.

This sequence joins TRBV5-1 and TRBJ1-1, with a weak D call TRBD1 (6 bases). Germline lookup yields CDR1 SGHRS and CDR2 YFSETQ. The CDR3 contains 15 residues. V shed 2 bases and J shed 4 bases, with 15 bases lying between them. As DNA, the CDR3 is TGCGCCAGCAGCTTAGGTAACAGGGACCTCACTGAAGCTTTCTTT. It specifies CASSLGNRDLTEAFF. The variable domain in full, with the rest retrieved from reference TRBV5-1 and TRBJ1-1, is KAGVTQTPRYLIKTRGQQVTLSCSPISGHRSVSWYQQTPGQGLQFLFEYFSETQRNKGNFPGRFSGRQFSNSRSEMNVSTLELGDSALYLCASSLGNRDLTEAFFGQGTRLTVV.

The rearrangement links TRBV19 to TRBJ2-1; tentatively, D is TRBD2 (5 bases). CDR3 size: 14 residues. Trimming took 4 bases from V and 9 from J, leaving 16 bases between them. Germline loops: CDR1 LNHDA, CDR2 SQIVND (reference sequence). CDR3: CASSSLASGGEQFF. In DNA form, the CDR3 reads TGTGCCAGTAGTAGTCTAGCTTCGGGTGGTGAGCAGTTCTTC.

The genes are TRBV7-6 and TRBJ2-2; 7 positions match TRBD2. CDR3 length: 15 residues. Trimming cost V 3 bases and J 6 bases; bases outside gene matches: 7. Germline V CDR1 and CDR2: SGHVS, FNYEAQ. The CDR3 DNA sequence: TGTGCCAGCAGCTTGGTTGGCGGGAGCCCCGGGGAGCTGTTTTTT. Translating it yields CASSLVGGSPGELFF.

The J gene is TRBJ2-7, the V gene TRBV6-5; 7 nucleotides line up with TRBD1. The CDR3 has 14 amino acids. Germline assignment: CDR1 MNHEY and CDR2 SVGAGI. J lost 3 bases, V lost 0 bases, and 2 bases had no gene match. Here the CDR3 DNA reads TGTGCCAGCAGTTACTCTCCAGGGGGCTACGAGCAGTACTTC. Encoded protein: CASSYSPGGYEQYF.